Given below is one T cell receptor (beta chain) in context. The antigen is undetermined. The CDR3 loop spans 16 amino acids. Germline lookup yields CDR1 SGHAT and CDR2 FQDESV (reference sequence). Unmatched junction bases numbered 9, after V lost 1 base and J lost 7 bases. The data were obtained in a study of T cells after yellow fever vaccination. Study-wide background: SMART-Seq v4 Ultra Low Input served to prepare low-cell-number fractions. Findings and limits, study-wide: Detected again after the booster were most primary-vaccination clones, at almost 97% CD4 and roughly 88% CD8.

From the 5' RACE reads, TCRdb called clonotypes with MiXCR, one entry per CDR3 protein. The table shows approximately 90,000 distinct CDR3 sequences, with around 5.8% occurring only once. This TCR derives from a man younger than 35 who received the YFV17D yellow fever vaccine. J is TRBJ2-1 and V is TRBV11-1; the match to TRBD2 covers 8 bases. The material sequenced was CD8+ T cells sorted from PBMCs, taken 10 days after the yellow fever booster vaccination. In DNA form, the CDR3 reads TGTGCCAGCAGCTTAGTTCCCGTCAGCGGGGGAAATGAGCAGTTCTTC. Its translation is CASSLVPVSGGNEQFF.